This entry lists 8 T cell receptor beta chains sequenced from one sample in a study of T cell responses to AZD1222 COVID-19 vaccine. Method: immunoSEQ multiplex PCR; TCRdb's copy keeps in-frame clones and lacks some. The sample has under 130,000 clones; 70% to 90% are singletons. Sequenced material: peripheral blood, taken on day 0 of AZD1222 vaccination. These receptors all stem from an adult in good health.

This sequence joins TRBV5-1 and TRBJ2-2, with D perhaps matching TRBD2 (7 bases). CDR3 size: 15 residues. CDR1 is SGHRS, CDR2 YFSETQ, per germline. Trimming shortened V by 0 bases and J by 4 bases, and 10 bases separated the two germline ends. CDR3 sequence reads: CASSLVRGATGELFF. In DNA, the CDR3 is TGCGCCAGCAGCTTGGTACGGGGGGCCACCGGGGAGCTGTTTTTT.

In its sample, this clone was seen many times. The chain is built from TRBV11-2 and TRBJ1-5, with D perhaps TRBD1 (5 bases). Trimming removed 5 bases at V and 1 base at J, with 12 bases between. The length of the CDR3 is 15 residues. CDR1 is SGHAT, CDR2 FQNNGV, per germline. CDR3 DNA sequence: TGTGCCAGCAGCCTCGGTGGGACCAGCAATCAGCCCCAGCATTTT. Translated, it gives CASSLGGTSNQPQHF.

This clone was counted only a few times. The chain has TRBV5-6 and TRBJ1-4; the match to TRBD1 covers 10 bases. Germline-derived CDR1 and CDR2 are SGHDT and YYEEEE. CDR3 size: 15 residues. J gave up 6 bases and V 4 bases, and 6 bases lay outside the gene matches. In DNA, the CDR3 is TGTGCCAGCAGCGTGACAGGGGGCAGGTATGAAAAACTGTTTTTT. It translates to CASSVTGGRYEKLFF.

The chain employs TRBV6-2 or TRBV6-3 and TRBJ1-1; 7 nucleotides match TRBD1. The V gene end was trimmed by 4 bases and the J gene end by 2 bases; junction bases not matched to a gene: 10. Germline CDR1 and CDR2: MNHEY and SVGEGT. The CDR3 is 16 amino acids. CDR3 nucleotide sequence: TGTGCCAGCAGTTCCGTGAGGACAGGAGATAACACTGAAGCTTTCTTT. As protein: CASSSVRTGDNTEAFF.

The sample holds one count of this clone. The chain combines TRBV6-6 with TRBJ1-6; 7 bases match TRBD1. This CDR3 is 14 amino acids long. J lost 7 bases, V lost 6 bases, and 6 bases had no gene match. Germline V lookup: CDR1 MNHNY, CDR2 SVGAGI (reference sequence). CDR3 coding DNA: TGTGCCAGCAGCCGACAGGGCCCCAATTCACCCCTCCACTTT. Translated, it gives CASSRQGPNSPLHF.

The chain recombines TRBV7-9 with TRBJ1-2; D unresolved. This CDR3 comprises 14 residues. V dropped 2 bases and J dropped 4 bases, with 11 bases sitting between them. Germline V gives CDR1 SEHNR, CDR2 FQNEAQ (reference sequence). Here the CDR3 reads CASSLYSVGYGYTF. As DNA, the CDR3 is TGTGCCAGCAGCTTATATTCGGTGGGCTATGGCTACACCTTC. Full variable domain (outside the CDR3, taken from reference TRBV7-9 and TRBJ1-2): DTGVSQNPRHKITKRGQNVTFRCDPISEHNRLYWYRQTLGQGPEFLTYFQNEAQLEKSRLLSDRFSAERPKGSFSTLEIQRTEQGDSAMYLCASSLYSVGYGYTFGSGTRLTVV.

The chain links TRBV7-9 to TRBJ2-5; TRBD2 matches 7 bases. Trimming cost V 3 bases and J 5 bases; bases outside gene matches: 3. The CDR3 is made up of 13 amino acids. Germline V gene lookup returns CDR1 SEHNR and CDR2 FQNEAQ (reference sequence). This CDR3 is CASSLGGEETQYF. In nucleotides, the CDR3 is TGTGCCAGCAGCTTGGGAGGGGAGGAGACCCAGTACTTC.

J is TRBJ1-3 and V is TRBV2; D is unresolved. Trimming left V 6 bases short and J 3 bases short, with 15 bases between. CDR1 is SNHLY, CDR2 FYNNEI, per germline. The CDR3 is 15 amino acids. CDR3 in amino acids: CASSSTPGLGNTIYF. The CDR3 DNA reads TGTGCCAGCAGCTCGACTCCGGGTCTTGGAAACACCATATATTTT.